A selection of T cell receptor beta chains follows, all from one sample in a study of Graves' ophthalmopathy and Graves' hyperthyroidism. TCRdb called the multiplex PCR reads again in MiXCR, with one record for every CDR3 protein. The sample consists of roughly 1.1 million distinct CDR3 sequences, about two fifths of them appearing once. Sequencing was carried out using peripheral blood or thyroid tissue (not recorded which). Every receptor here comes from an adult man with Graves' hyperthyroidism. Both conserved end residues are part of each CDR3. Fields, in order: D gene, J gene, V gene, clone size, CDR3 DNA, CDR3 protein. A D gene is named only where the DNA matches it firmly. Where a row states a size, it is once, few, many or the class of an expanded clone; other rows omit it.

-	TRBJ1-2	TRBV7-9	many	TGTGCCAGCAGCCTCCCGGACGTAACGGCAATACTCAACTATGGCTACACCTTC	CASSLPDVTAILNYGYTF
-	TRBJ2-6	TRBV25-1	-	TGTGCCAGCAGTGCCCGCTGGGTTGCTGGGGCCAACGTCCTGACTTTC	CASSARWVAGANVLTF
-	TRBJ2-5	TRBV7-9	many	TGTGCCAGCAGCTTAGATGGGAGAGAGACCCAGTACTTC	CASSLDGRETQYF
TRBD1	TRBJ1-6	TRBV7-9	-	TGTGCCAGCAGCCCATCGGACAGGGGGTATTCACCCCTCCACTTT	CASSPSDRGYSPLHF
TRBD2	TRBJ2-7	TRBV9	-	TGTGCCAGCAGCGCTAGCGGGGGGACCTCCTACGAGCAGTACTTC	CASSASGGTSYEQYF
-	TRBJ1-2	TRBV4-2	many	TGTGCCAGCAGCCAATCGACGCTTGGCTACACCTTC	CASSQSTLGYTF
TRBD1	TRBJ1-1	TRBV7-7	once	TGTGCCAGCAGCTGGACAGGGGCCGGGGGAGCTTTCTTT	CASSWTGAGGAFF
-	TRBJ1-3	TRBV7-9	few	TGTGCCAGCAGCCCTTCAGGGTATACTGGAAACACCATATATTTT	CASSPSGYTGNTIYF
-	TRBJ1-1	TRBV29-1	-	TGCAGCGTTGTCGGAACCTATGAGGCTTTCTTT	CSVVGTYEAFF
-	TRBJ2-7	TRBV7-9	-	TGTGCCAGCACGGATTTGGATTACGAGCAGTACTTC	CASTDLDYEQYF
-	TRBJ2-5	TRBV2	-	TGTGCCAGCAGTGTGGGGGGACGCCGGGGAGAGACCCAGTACTTC	CASSVGGRRGETQYF
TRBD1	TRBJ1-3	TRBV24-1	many	TGTGCCACCCAGGACAGGGTTGGAAACACCATATATTTT	CATQDRVGNTIYF
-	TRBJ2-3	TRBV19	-	TGTGCCAGTAGTATACAGTACACAGATACGCAGTATTTT	CASSIQYTDTQYF
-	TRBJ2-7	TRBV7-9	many	TGTGCCAGCAGCCCCCGGCCGTCGGAGCAGTACTTC	CASSPRPSEQYF
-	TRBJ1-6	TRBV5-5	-	TGTGCCAGCAGCTTGGTCAGGAGCTCCTATAATTCACCCCTCCACTTT	CASSLVRSSYNSPLHF
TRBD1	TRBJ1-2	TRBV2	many	TGTGCCAGCAGGGTGGACAGGGGGAAGGGATATGGCTACACCTTC	CASRVDRGKGYGYTF
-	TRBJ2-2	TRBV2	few	TGTGCCAGCAGTTACGGGACACGAGTAAAGAACACCGGGGAGCTGTTTTTT	CASSYGTRVKNTGELFF
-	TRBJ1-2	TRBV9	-	TGTGCCAGCAGTTTGGGAACCCATGGCTACACCTTC	CASSLGTHGYTF
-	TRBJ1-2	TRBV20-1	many	TGCAGTTCCTGCGGACATAAACGGGGCTATGGCTACACCTTC	CSSCGHKRGYGYTF
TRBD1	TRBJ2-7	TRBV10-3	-	TGTGCCATCAGTGCGGACAGGGGTAATCACGAGCAGTACTTC	CAISADRGNHEQYF